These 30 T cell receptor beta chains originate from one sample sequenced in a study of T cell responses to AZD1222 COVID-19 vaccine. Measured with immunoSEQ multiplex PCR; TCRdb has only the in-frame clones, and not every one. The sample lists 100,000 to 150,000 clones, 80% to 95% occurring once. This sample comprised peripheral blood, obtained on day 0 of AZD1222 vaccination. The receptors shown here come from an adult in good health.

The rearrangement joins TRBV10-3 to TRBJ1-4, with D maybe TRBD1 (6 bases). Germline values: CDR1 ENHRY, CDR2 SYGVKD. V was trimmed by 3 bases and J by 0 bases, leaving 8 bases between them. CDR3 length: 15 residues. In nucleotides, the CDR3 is TGTGCCATCAGTGAACAGGGAGCAACTAATGAAAAACTGTTTTTT. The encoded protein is CAISEQGATNEKLFF.

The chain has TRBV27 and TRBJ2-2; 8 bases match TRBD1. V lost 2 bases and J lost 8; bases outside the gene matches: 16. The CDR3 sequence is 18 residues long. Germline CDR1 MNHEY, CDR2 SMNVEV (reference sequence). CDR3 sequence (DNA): TGTGCCAGCAGTTTACGGAACACCGGGACAGGCCTGAGAGGGGAGCTGTTTTTT. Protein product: CASSLRNTGTGLRGELFF.

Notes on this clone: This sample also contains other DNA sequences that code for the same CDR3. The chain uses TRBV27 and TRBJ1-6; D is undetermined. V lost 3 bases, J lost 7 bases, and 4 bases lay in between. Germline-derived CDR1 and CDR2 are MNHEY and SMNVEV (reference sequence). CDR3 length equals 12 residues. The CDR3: CASSFSNSPLHF. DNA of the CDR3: TGTGCCAGCAGTTTTTCAAATTCACCCCTCCACTTT.

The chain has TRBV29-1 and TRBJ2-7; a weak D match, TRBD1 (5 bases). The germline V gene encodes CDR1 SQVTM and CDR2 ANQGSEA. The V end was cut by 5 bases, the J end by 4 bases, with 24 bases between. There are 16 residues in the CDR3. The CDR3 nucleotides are TGCAGCGTTTCCCCCGCGCGGCCAGACAGTGTTTACGAGCAGTACTTC. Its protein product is CSVSPARPDSVYEQYF.

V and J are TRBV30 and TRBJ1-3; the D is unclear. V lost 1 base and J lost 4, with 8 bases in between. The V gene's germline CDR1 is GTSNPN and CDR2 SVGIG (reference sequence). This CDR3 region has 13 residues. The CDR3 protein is CAWSAFLGNTIYF. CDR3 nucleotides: TGTGCCTGGAGTGCTTTCTTAGGAAACACCATATATTTT.

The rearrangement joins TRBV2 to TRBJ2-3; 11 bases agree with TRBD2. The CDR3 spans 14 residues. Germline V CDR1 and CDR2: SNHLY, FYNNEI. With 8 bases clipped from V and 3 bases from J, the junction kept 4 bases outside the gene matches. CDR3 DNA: TGTGCCAGCGGGGGACTAGCGGTAACAGATACGCAGTATTTT. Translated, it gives CASGGLAVTDTQYF.

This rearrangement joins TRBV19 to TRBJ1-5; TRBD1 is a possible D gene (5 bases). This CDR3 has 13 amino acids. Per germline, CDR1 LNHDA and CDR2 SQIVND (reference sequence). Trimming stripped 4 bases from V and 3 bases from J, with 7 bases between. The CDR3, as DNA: TGTGCCAGTAGTAGGGGACCCAATCAGCCCCAGCATTTT. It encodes CASSRGPNQPQHF.

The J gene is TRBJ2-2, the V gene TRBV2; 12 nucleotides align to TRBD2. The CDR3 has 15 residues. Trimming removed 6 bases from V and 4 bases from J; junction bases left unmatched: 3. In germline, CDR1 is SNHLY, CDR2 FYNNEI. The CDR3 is CASRATSGSTGELFF. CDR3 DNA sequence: TGTGCCAGCAGGGCGACTAGCGGGAGCACCGGGGAGCTGTTTTTT.

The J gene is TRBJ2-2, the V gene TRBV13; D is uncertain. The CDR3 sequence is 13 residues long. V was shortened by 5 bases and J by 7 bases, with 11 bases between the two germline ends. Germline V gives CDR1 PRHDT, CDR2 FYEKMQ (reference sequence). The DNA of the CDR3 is TGTGCCAGCAGCCATAGTCCCGGCGGGGAGCTGTTTTTT. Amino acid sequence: CASSHSPGGELFF.

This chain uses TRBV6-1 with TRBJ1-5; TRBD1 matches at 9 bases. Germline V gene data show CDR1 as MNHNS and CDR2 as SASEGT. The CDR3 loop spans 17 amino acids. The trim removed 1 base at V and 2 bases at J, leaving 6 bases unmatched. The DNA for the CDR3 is TGTGCCAGCAGTGAAGGCCCGACAGGGGGTCGCAATCAGCCCCAGCATTTT. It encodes CASSEGPTGGRNQPQHF.

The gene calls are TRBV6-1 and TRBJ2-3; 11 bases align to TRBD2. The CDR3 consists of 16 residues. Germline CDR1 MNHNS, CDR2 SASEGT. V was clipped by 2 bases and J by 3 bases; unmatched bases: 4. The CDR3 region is CASSEWGLAVTDTQYF. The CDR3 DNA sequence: TGTGCCAGCAGTGAATGGGGACTAGCGGTGACAGATACGCAGTATTTT.

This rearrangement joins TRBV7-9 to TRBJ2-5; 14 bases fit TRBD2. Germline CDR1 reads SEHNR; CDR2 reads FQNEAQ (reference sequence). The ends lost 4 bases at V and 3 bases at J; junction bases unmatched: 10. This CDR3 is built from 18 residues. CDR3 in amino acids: CASSYRGWGLAGEETQYF. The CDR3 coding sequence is TGTGCCAGCAGCTATAGGGGTTGGGGACTAGCGGGAGAAGAGACCCAGTACTTC.

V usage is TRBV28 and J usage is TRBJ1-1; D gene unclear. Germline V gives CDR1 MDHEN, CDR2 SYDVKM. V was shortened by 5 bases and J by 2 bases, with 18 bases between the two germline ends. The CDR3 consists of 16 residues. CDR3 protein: CASSIKAASANTEAFF. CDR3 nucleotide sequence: TGTGCCAGCAGTATAAAGGCAGCCTCCGCAAACACTGAAGCTTTCTTT.

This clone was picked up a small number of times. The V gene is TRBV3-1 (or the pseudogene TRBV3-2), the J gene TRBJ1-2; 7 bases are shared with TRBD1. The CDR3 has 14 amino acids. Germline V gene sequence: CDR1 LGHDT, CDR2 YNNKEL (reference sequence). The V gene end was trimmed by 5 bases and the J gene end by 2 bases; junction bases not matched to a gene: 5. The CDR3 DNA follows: TGTGCCAGCAGCAGCAGGGGGAGCAACTATGGCTACACCTTC. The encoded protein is CASSSRGSNYGYTF.

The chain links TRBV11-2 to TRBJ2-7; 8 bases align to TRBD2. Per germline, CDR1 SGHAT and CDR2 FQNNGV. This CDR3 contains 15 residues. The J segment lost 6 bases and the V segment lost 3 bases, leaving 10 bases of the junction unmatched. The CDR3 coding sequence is TGTGCCAGCAGCTTTATACTAGCGGCCCTGGGCGAGCAGTACTTC. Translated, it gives CASSFILAALGEQYF.

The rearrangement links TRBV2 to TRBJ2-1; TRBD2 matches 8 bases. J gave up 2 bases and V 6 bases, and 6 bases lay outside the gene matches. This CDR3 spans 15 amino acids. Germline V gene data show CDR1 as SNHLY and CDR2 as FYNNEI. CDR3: CASRDSGSTYNEQFF. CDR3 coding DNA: TGTGCCAGCAGGGACAGCGGGAGTACCTACAATGAGCAGTTCTTC.

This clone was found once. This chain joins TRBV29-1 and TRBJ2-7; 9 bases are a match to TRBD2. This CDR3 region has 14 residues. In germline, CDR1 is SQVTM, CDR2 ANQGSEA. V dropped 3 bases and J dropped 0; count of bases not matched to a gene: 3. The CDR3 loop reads CSVEGLAYSYEQYF. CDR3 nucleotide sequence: TGCAGCGTTGAGGGACTAGCTTACTCCTACGAGCAGTACTTC.

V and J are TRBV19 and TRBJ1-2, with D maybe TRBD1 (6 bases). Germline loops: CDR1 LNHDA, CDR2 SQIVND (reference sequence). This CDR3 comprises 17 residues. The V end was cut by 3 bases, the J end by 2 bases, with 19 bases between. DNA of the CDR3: TGTGCCAGTAGTATGGGGGCAATTAACCCCCGAAACTATGGCTACACCTTC. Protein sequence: CASSMGAINPRNYGYTF. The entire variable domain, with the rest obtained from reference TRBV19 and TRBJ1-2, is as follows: DGGITQSPKYLFRKEGQNVTLSCEQNLNHDAMYWYRQDPGQGLRLIYYSQIVNDFQKGDIAEGYSVSREKKESFPLTVTSAQKNPTAFYLCASSMGAINPRNYGYTFGSGTRLTVV.

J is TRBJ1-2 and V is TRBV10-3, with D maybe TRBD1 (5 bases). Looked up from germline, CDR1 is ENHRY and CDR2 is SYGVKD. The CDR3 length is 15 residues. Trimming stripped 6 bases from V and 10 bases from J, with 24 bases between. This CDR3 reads CAIRADIFSSSHYTF. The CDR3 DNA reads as TGTGCCATCAGGGCGGACATCTTCAGTTCGTCTCACTACACCTTC.

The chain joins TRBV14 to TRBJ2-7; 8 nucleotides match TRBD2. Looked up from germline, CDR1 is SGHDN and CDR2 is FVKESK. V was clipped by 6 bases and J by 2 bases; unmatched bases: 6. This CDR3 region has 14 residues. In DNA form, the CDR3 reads TGTGCCAGCAGTGGCGGGAGGACCACCTACGAGCAGTACTTC. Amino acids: CASSGGRTTYEQYF.

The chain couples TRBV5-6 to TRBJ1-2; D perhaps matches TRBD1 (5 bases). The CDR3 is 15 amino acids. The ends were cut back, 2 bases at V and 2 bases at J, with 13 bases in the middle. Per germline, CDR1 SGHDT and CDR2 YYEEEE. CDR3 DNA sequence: TGTGCCAGCAGCTTTCGAGGGGTACAGAACTATGGCTACACCTTC. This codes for CASSFRGVQNYGYTF.

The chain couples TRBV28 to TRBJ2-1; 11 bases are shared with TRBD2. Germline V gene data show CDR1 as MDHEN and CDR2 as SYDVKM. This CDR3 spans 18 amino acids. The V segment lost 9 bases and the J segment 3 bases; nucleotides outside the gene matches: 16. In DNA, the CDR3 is TGTGCCAGTGACTTAGCGGGAGGGTCCGCTTCGGGCTACAATGAGCAGTTCTTC. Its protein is CASDLAGGSASGYNEQFF.

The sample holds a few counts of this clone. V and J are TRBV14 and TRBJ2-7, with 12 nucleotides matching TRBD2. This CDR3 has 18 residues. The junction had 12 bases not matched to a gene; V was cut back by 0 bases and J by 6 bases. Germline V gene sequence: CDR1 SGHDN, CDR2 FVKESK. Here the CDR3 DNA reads TGTGCCAGCAGCCAAGAGACCCTAGGACTAGCGGGACGGGTCGAGCAGTACTTC. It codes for CASSQETLGLAGRVEQYF.

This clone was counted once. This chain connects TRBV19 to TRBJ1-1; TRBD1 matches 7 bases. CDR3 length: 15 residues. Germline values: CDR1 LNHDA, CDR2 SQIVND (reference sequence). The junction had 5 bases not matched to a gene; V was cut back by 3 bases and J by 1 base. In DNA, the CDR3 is TGTGCCAGTAGTATTAGGGGGCTTGGGAACACTGAAGCTTTCTTT. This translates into CASSIRGLGNTEAFF.

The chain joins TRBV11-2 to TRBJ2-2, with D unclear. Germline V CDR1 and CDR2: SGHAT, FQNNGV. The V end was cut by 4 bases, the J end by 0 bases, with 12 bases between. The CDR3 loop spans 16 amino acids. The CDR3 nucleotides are TGTGCCAGCAGCTCCCGGACCCCTCCGAACACCGGGGAGCTGTTTTTT. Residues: CASSSRTPPNTGELFF.

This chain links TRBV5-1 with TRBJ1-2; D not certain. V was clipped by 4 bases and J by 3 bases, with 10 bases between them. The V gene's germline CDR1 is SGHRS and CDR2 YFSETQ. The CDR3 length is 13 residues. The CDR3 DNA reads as TGCGCCAGCAGCCAAATGGAAGACTATGGCTACACCTTC. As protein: CASSQMEDYGYTF.

CDR3 residues: CAIGTAMNTEAFF. The CDR3 DNA is TGTGCCATCGGGACGGCAATGAACACTGAAGCTTTCTTT. The rearrangement joins TRBV10-3 to TRBJ1-1, with D possibly TRBD1 on 5 matching bases. This CDR3 contains 13 residues. Germline V CDR1 and CDR2: ENHRY, SYGVKD. V dropped 8 bases and J dropped 0 bases, with 10 bases sitting between them.

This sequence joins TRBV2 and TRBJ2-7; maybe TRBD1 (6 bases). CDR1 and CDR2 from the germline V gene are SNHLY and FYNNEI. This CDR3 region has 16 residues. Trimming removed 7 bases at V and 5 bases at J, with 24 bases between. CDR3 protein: CASTKDGTPVFHEQYF. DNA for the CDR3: TGTGCCAGCACCAAAGACGGGACACCCGTGTTCCACGAGCAGTACTTC.

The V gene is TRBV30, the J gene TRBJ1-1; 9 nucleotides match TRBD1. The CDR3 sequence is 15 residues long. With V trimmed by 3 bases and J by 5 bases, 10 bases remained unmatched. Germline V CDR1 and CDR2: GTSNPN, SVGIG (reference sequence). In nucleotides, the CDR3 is TGTGCCTGGAGCGAAACAGGGGGCGAGTTTACTGAAGCTTTCTTT. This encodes CAWSETGGEFTEAFF.

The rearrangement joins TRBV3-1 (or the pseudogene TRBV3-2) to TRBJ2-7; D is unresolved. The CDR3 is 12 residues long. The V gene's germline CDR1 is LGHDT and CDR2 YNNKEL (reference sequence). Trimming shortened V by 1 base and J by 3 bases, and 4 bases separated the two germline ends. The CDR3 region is CASSQAFYEQYF. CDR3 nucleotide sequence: TGTGCCAGCAGCCAAGCTTTCTACGAGCAGTACTTC.